This TCR beta chain came from a study of CD8+ T cells in alopecia areata. In the study overall: Spontaneous alopecia affected the roughly 6-13-month-old C3H/HeJ graft donors, whose skin was transplanted to roughly 7-11-week-old female C3H/HeJ mice.

To note about this clone: Its antigen is undetermined. Mouse gene names apply. The CDR3 extends 4 residues past the end of the read, so its final part is completed from the germline J gene.

Pooled cutaneous lymph node cells were sorted using CD4, CD8alpha, NKG2D, NKG2ACE and other markers. The CDR3 contains 15 residues. The germline V gene has CDR1 NSHNY and CDR2 SYGAGN. With V trimmed by 1 base and J by 3 bases, 2 bases remained unmatched. As the sequencing template, cDNA was produced by extracting RNA and reverse transcribing it. Sequenced by immunoSEQ multiplex PCR; TCRdb stores in-frame clones only, minus some. This sample shows about 270,000 clones and no singletons; 0.9% to 1.5% rests with the ten largest. Points from the study as a whole: Mouse data revealed clearer TCR sharing than patient data did, a gap possibly tied to HLA. Especially in alopecia totalis/universalis, lesional scalp showed greater clonality than normal scalp did. Sequencing of scalp samples also captures resident alphabeta T cells of normal skin.

The sequenced sample consisted of CD4+ T cells sorted from a lymph node. The chain uses TRBV13-1 and TRBJ2-2; TRBD1 matches at 8 bases. The receptor's source is a C3H/HeJ mouse with alopecia areata. For the strain, the MHC haplotype given is H2-k. This CDR3 reads CASSDQGQDTGQLYF. The part of the CDR3 DNA that was read is TGTGCCAGCAGTGATCAGGGACAGGACACCGGG.